Below are 23 T cell receptor beta chains sequenced from a single sample in a study of cytomegalovirus exposure and HLA in healthy donors. In the PCR, 60 Vbeta and 13 Jbeta primers were used. The method was immunoSEQ multiplex PCR; TCRdb's version includes in-frame clones alone and lacks a portion of them. The data show 200,000 to 250,000 clones, roughly 91% seen once. The specimen sequenced was PBMCs. The origin of the receptors is a woman between 18 and 29 years old in good health and CMV-seronegative.

V is TRBV10-2 and J is TRBJ2-5; D is perhaps TRBD1 (6 bases). Matching the DNA end better, TRBJ2-7 makes the J call doubtful. The CDR3 is 15 amino acids. The V gene's germline CDR1 is WSHSY and CDR2 SAAADI. The DNA for the CDR3 is TGCGCCAGCACCCCGACCGGGATAGGGGGCTACGAGCAGTACTTC. This translates into CASTPTGIGGYEQYF.

V usage is TRBV5-4 and J usage is TRBJ2-1; D is perhaps TRBD1 (6 bases). The CDR3 consists of 13 residues. V lost 4 bases and J lost 9, with 14 bases in between. Germline V CDR1 and CDR2: SGHNT, YYREEE (reference sequence). The CDR3 coding sequence is TGTGCCAGCAGCGGAAGCTTAGGGGGTGAGCAGTTCTTC. Encoded protein: CASSGSLGGEQFF.

The chain combines TRBV6-6 with TRBJ2-7; 9 bases agree with TRBD1. This CDR3 contains 15 residues. The V segment lost 6 bases and the J segment 5 bases; nucleotides outside the gene matches: 11. CDR1 is MNHNY, CDR2 SVGAGI, per germline (reference sequence). CDR3 sequence reads: CASRSRGQGNNEQYF. DNA of the CDR3: TGTGCCAGCAGATCCCGTGGACAGGGGAACAACGAGCAGTACTTC.

Only a few counts were recorded for this clone. The V call is TRBV5-1, the J call TRBJ2-5, with D possibly matching TRBD1 (5 bases). Germline V lookup: CDR1 SGHRS, CDR2 YFSETQ. V lost 5 bases and J lost 4, with 18 bases in between. The length of the CDR3 is 15 residues. The DNA for the CDR3 is TGCGCCAGCAGGTTAAGACAGCAAGTCCGAGAGACCCAGTACTTC. Protein sequence: CASRLRQQVRETQYF.

The chain combines TRBV21-1 with TRBJ2-7; TRBD1, as called in the table, went unchecked against the DNA. TRBV21-1 is annotated as a pseudogene. The CDR3 consists of 15 residues. Written as DNA, the CDR3 is TGTGCCAGCAGCAAACGGGGGACAGGCTCCTACGAGCAGTACTTC. Protein sequence: CASSKRGTGSYEQYF.

V usage is TRBV19 and J usage is TRBJ2-7; D is perhaps TRBD1 (6 bases). This CDR3 has 14 amino acids. Trimming stripped 3 bases from V and 2 bases from J, with 11 bases between. Per the germline V gene, CDR1 is LNHDA and CDR2 is SQIVND (reference sequence). CDR3 in amino acids: CASSIGQRTYEQYF. The CDR3 nucleotides read TGTGCCAGTAGTATTGGACAGAGGACCTACGAGCAGTACTTC.

The CDR3 bases are TGTGCCAGCAGCCCCCGGGACAGCATTAATTCACCCCTCCACTTT. Amino acids: CASSPRDSINSPLHF. The rearrangement links TRBV9 to TRBJ1-6; the match to TRBD1 covers 7 bases. The CDR3 has 15 residues. Germline trimming cut 4 bases from V and 6 bases from J; bases unmatched to any gene: 7. CDR1 SGDLS and CDR2 YYNGEE come from the germline V gene.

V is TRBV15 and J is TRBJ1-2, with D unresolved. The CDR3 runs to 12 residues. The germline V gene encodes CDR1 LNHNV and CDR2 YYDKDF (reference sequence). The V gene lost 1 base and the J gene lost 8 bases, with 8 bases spanning the gap. The CDR3, as DNA: TGTGCCACCAGCAGAGGTACGGTGGGCTACACCTTC. Protein sequence: CATSRGTVGYTF.

This clone was detected a few times. The J gene is TRBJ2-1, the V gene TRBV29-1; tentatively, D is TRBD2 (5 bases). CDR1 and CDR2 from the germline V gene are SQVTM and ANQGSEA. CDR3 size: 11 residues. Trimming took 3 bases from V and 6 from J, leaving 6 bases between them. The CDR3 DNA follows: TGCAGCGTTGATCGGGGCAATGAGCAGTTCTTC. Protein: CSVDRGNEQFF.

The rearrangement joins TRBV20-1 to TRBJ2-7; perhaps TRBD2 as D (5 bases). Trimming left V 1 base short and J 7 bases short, with 8 bases between. CDR3 length equals 11 residues. CDR1 is DFQATT, CDR2 SNEGSKA, per germline (reference sequence). The chain's CDR3 is CSARGPGEQYF. The CDR3 DNA reads as TGCAGTGCTAGAGGCCCGGGAGAGCAGTACTTC.

The rearrangement uses TRBV15 and TRBJ2-1, with a weak D call TRBD1 (6 bases). Trimming pared 3 bases from V and 5 bases from J, leaving 17 bases between. The CDR3 totals 16 residues. Germline V gene lookup returns CDR1 LNHNV and CDR2 YYDKDF (reference sequence). CDR3 coding DNA: TGTGCCACCAGCAGTAGTTTCGGGACACATGACAATGAGCAGTTCTTC. It encodes CATSSSFGTHDNEQFF.

This clone is a singleton in its sample. The chain recombines TRBV19 with TRBJ1-1, with D possibly matching TRBD1 (6 bases). This CDR3 comprises 17 residues. The V end lost 7 bases, the J end lost 0 bases, and 21 bases lay between the germline ends. Germline lookup yields CDR1 LNHDA and CDR2 SQIVND (reference sequence). Written as DNA, the CDR3 is TGTGCCAGTAACTACAGGGATTCGAGGGCTCTGAACACTGAAGCTTTCTTT. Amino acid sequence: CASNYRDSRALNTEAFF. The entire variable domain, with the rest obtained from reference TRBV19 and TRBJ1-1, is as follows: DGGITQSPKYLFRKEGQNVTLSCEQNLNHDAMYWYRQDPGQGLRLIYYSQIVNDFQKGDIAEGYSVSREKKESFPLTVTSAQKNPTAFYLCASNYRDSRALNTEAFFGQGTRLTVV.

The J gene is TRBJ1-3, the V gene TRBV4-2; no clear D. Germline V gene data show CDR1 as LGHNA and CDR2 as YNFKEQ. V was clipped by 0 bases and J by 0 bases, with 9 bases between them. The CDR3 runs to 16 residues. The CDR3 coding sequence is TGTGCCAGCAGCCAAGATCGATCTAACTCTGGAAACACCATATATTTT. Translating gives CASSQDRSNSGNTIYF.

In nucleotides, the CDR3 is TGCGCCAGCAGCCAAAGGTGGGTCACGGGTGCGAGAAACACCATATATTTT. This encodes CASSQRWVTGARNTIYF. The J gene is TRBJ1-3, the V gene TRBV4-1; D not resolved. Germline V gene lookup returns CDR1 MGHRA and CDR2 YSYEKL. The CDR3 is 17 amino acids. V lost 2 bases and J lost 5, with 19 bases in between.

The chain has TRBV27 and TRBJ2-1; 12 bases line up with TRBD2. V gave up 6 bases and J gave up 12 bases; unmatched junction bases: 15. CDR1 MNHEY and CDR2 SMNVEV come from the germline V gene (reference sequence). The CDR3 contains 16 residues. For the CDR3, the DNA is TGTGCCAGCAGGGAACTAGCGGGGGGCCCTAATAGTTGGCAGTTCTTC. Its protein is CASRELAGGPNSWQFF.

The chain combines TRBV9 with TRBJ2-3; 8 nucleotides align to TRBD1. Trimming cost V 5 bases and J 3 bases; bases outside gene matches: 8. Germline V gene sequence: CDR1 SGDLS, CDR2 YYNGEE. This CDR3 is built from 15 residues. CDR3: CASSFAGTGTDTQYF. For the CDR3, the DNA is TGTGCCAGCAGTTTCGCGGGGACAGGAACAGATACGCAGTATTTT.

V is TRBV2 and J is TRBJ1-1, with D perhaps TRBD1 (5 bases). V lost 4 bases, J lost 5 bases, and 14 bases lay in between. The V gene's germline CDR1 is SNHLY and CDR2 FYNNEI. The CDR3 length is 14 residues. The CDR3 DNA follows: TGTGCCAGCAGTGTCGGGGGGATCCGGACTGAAGCTTTCTTT. It translates to CASSVGGIRTEAFF.

The rearrangement links TRBV15 to TRBJ1-2, with D perhaps matching TRBD1 (6 bases). V was clipped by 0 bases and J by 7 bases, with 12 bases between them. The CDR3 totals 14 residues. Germline CDR1 and CDR2: LNHNV and YYDKDF (reference sequence). The CDR3 protein is CATSRDSYRVGYTF. For the CDR3, the DNA is TGTGCCACCAGCAGAGATTCGTACAGGGTTGGCTACACCTTC.

The chain is built from TRBV9 and TRBJ2-3, with 8 bases identical to TRBD2. The CDR3 extends over 16 amino acids. The germline V gene has CDR1 SGDLS and CDR2 YYNGEE. The V and J ends lost 0 bases and 5 bases, in that order; junction bases with no gene match: 8. CDR3 in DNA: TGTGCCAGCAGCGTAGTGACCAGCGGGAGAGGAGATACGCAGTATTTT. It yields the protein CASSVVTSGRGDTQYF.

Concerning this clone itself: Germline is not matched at one junction end, which may reflect a read error. The chain uses TRBV28 and TRBJ1-6, with D possibly matching TRBD1 (5 bases). The CDR3 contains 15 residues. Germline V gene sequence: CDR1 MDHEN, CDR2 SYDVKM. This CDR3 reads CASSLQGNRNSPPHF. Here the CDR3 DNA reads TGTGCCAGCAGTTTACAGGGAAATCGAAATTCACCCCCCCACTTT.

The CDR3 DNA follows: TGTGCCAGCAGCTTGGTGGCGGGGAACCCCCACGAGCAGTACTTC. It specifies CASSLVAGNPHEQYF. This chain joins TRBV5-4 and TRBJ2-7, with D perhaps TRBD2 (6 bases). The CDR3 loop spans 15 amino acids. V was clipped by 0 bases and J by 5 bases, with 15 bases between them. Germline V gene data show CDR1 as SGHNT and CDR2 as YYREEE (reference sequence). Combining the CDR3 with reference TRBV5-4 and TRBJ2-7 gives the whole variable domain ETGVTQSPTHLIKTRGQQVTLRCSSQSGHNTVSWYQQALGQGPQFIFQYYREEENGRGNFPPRFSGLQFPNYSSELNVNALELDDSALYLCASSLVAGNPHEQYFGPGTRLTVT.

The chain combines TRBV6-5 with TRBJ2-5; 13 nucleotides match TRBD2. The CDR3 is 16 residues long. Germline loops: CDR1 MNHEY, CDR2 SVGAGI. V was pared by 2 bases and J by 5 bases, with 5 bases of the junction left unmatched. The CDR3 sequence: CASSYTSGGAGETQYF. In DNA form, the CDR3 reads TGTGCCAGCAGTTACACTAGCGGGGGGGCAGGGGAGACCCAGTACTTC.

This chain connects TRBV5-5 to TRBJ2-1, with D maybe TRBD2 (6 bases). The CDR3 runs to 17 residues. V lost 2 bases and J 0 bases, leaving 15 bases between the germline ends. Germline CDR1 SGHKS, CDR2 YYEKEE (reference sequence). The CDR3 coding sequence is TGTGCCAGCAGCTTATTGGTTACCGGGAGCTCCTACAATGAGCAGTTCTTC. Protein: CASSLLVTGSSYNEQFF.